Described below is a single T cell receptor beta chain sequence and its context. Its antigen remains unidentified. Base qualities are not recorded, but no much larger clone differs from it by a single base. One collaborating source in Seattle enrolled patients while the patients were actively infected and followed the patients over time throughout the course of disease. The collaborating institutions used their own protocols to collect whole blood in K2EDTA tubes. Collaborator samples were shipped for TCRbeta analysis as frozen whole blood, isolated PBMCs, or DNA extracted from either sample type. This entry comes from a study of blood T cell repertoires in COVID-19 (dated by TCRdb to the early 2020s). The study in broad terms: Samples covering the acute and convalescent phases of COVID-19 were provided by collaborators in the United States, Italy and Spain. The material from the prospective study consisted of cDNA or gDNA derived from T cells, B-cell-depleted T cells, or PBMCs. Deeply sampled blood TCRbeta repertoires from subjects exposed to, actively infected with, or recovered from COVID-19 were included in the dataset. The repertoires were made available in a free public database intended to serve as a resource for research on the immune response to SARS-CoV-2. Samples came from the ongoing ImmuneRACE study (first 160 participants) plus 1,254 subjects from 6 global collaborators. The sample metadata nearly always contained a de-identified subject ID, COVID-19 status, age in years and sex. HLA class I and class II types, where available, came from metadata supplied by the sample provider rather than from assay-based typing. The paper as a whole reports these results and caveats: Clinical and demographic metadata were provided uncurated, with the amount varying by source and participant.

CDR1 and CDR2 (SGHNT, YYREEE) derive from the germline V gene (reference sequence). CDR3 length: 15 amino acids, cysteine to phenylalanine. Only the CDR3 part of the read is kept: 45 bases, read in frame from the first base. V lost 2 bases and J lost 8 bases, and the count of bases not matched to a germline gene is 7. The immunoSEQ Assay, a bias-controlled multiplex PCR, was used to amplify TCRbeta CDR3 regions from genomic DNA. Per the original workflow: The number of nucleated cells in each sample was estimated from the amplification of reference gene primers within the assay. To quantify the absolute abundance of each unique TCRbeta CDR3 rearrangement, sequence reads were collapsed and filtered. For each sample, productive Simpson clonality was calculated as the square root of Simpson's diversity index over productive rearrangements. The table was pulled from immuneACCESS by TCRdb, which kept in-frame rearrangements only. Such tables lose some clones; where checked, under half of the loss comes from unresolved V genes, and the rest has no known cause. V and J calls and clone size follow that table, whereas D and trimming were derived from the DNA. This sample is represented by roughly 440,000 clones; about 87% of them were singletons. About 12% of the sample lies in the top ten.

Sequenced sample: peripheral blood. This receptor was identified in a woman between 50 and 59 years old with COVID-19, enrolled during active disease. The chain employs TRBV5-4 and TRBJ1-2, and 12 junction bases match TRBD1. The nucleotides are TGTGCCAGCAGCTTTTCGGGGGACAGGGGGCGAGGCTACACCTTC. Its coded protein is CASSFSGDRGRGYTF.